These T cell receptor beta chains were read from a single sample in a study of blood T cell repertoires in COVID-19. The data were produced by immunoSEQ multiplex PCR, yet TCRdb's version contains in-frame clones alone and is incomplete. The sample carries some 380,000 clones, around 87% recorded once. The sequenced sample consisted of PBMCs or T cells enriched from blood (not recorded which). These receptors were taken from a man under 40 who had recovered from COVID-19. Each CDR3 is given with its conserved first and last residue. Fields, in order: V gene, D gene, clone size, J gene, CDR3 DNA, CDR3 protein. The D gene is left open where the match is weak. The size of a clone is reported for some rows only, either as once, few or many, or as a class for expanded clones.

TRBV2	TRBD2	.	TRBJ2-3	TGTGCCAGCAGCCCCCCGGGGCGGGGGGGCACAGATACGCAGTATTTT	CASSPPGRGGTDTQYF
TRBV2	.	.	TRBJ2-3	TGTGCCAGCAAGAGGGAAGATACGCAGTATTTT	CASKREDTQYF
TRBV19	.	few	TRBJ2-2	TGTGCCAGTAGTGCAAACCGGGATACTAATACCGGGGAGCTGTTTTTT	CASSANRDTNTGELFF
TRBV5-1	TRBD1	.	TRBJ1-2	TGCGCCAGCAGCTTGGACCGTCCCGGGACAGGGGACGGCTACACCTTC	CASSLDRPGTGDGYTF
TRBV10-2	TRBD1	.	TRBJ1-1	TGCGCCAGCAGGACAGGGTCGGAGAACACTGAAGCTTTCTTT	CASRTGSENTEAFF
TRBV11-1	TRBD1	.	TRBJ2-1	TGTGCCAGCAGCGGACAGGGAAACTACAATGAGCAGTTCTTC	CASSGQGNYNEQFF
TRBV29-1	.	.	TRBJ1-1	TGCAGCGCTCGCAGGAACACTGAAGCTTTCTTT	CSARRNTEAFF
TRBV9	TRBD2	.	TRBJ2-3	TGTGCCAGCAGCGTAACGTCAGGAGCGGGGGGCGTCCGGGGCACAGATACGCAGTATTTT	CASSVTSGAGGVRGTDTQYF
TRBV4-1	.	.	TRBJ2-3	TGCGCCAGCAGCCAAGATCGGGGCGGGGTTGCCGGTACGCAGTATTTT	CASSQDRGGVAGTQYF
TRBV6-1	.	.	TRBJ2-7	TGTGCCAGCAGTCACTACGTGATATCGAACGAGCAGTACTTC	CASSHYVISNEQYF
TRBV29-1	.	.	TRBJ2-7	TGCAGCGTTGAAGATTCCAGGTCCTACGAGCAGTACTTC	CSVEDSRSYEQYF
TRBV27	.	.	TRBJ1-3	TGTGCCAGCAGGTCTGACAGGCGTGTAGGAAACACCATATATTTT	CASRSDRRVGNTIYF
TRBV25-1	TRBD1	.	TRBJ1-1	TGTGCCAGCAGTGGGGACAGGGGGCTTCCTACTGAAGCTTTCTTT	CASSGDRGLPTEAFF
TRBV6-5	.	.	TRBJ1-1	TGTGCCAGCGGGCGGGAGGATTACACTGAAGCTTTCTTT	CASGREDYTEAFF
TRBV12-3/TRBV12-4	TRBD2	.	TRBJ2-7	TGTGCCAGCAGTACCCGGGGGGGGCTGGAGCAGTACTTC	CASSTRGGLEQYF
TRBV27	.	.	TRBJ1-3	TGTGCCAGCAGTACTACGACAGCGTCCTCTGGAAACACCATATATTTT	CASSTTTASSGNTIYF
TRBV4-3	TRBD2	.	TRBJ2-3	TGCGCCAGCAGCCGAGGGACTAGCCGGGAGGGAGATACGCAGTATTTT	CASSRGTSREGDTQYF
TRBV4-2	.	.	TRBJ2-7	TGTGCCAGCAGCCAAGTAATCGGTACGACAGATCCGAACTACGAGCAGTACTTC	CASSQVIGTTDPNYEQYF
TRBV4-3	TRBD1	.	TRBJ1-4	TGCGCCAGCAGCCAAGATTTTTTAGGGGGCGGAGGTGAAAAACTGTTTTTT	CASSQDFLGGGGEKLFF
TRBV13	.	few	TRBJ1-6	TGTGCCAGCAGCTTAGCAGGGCGGAATTCACCCCTCCACTTT	CASSLAGRNSPLHF
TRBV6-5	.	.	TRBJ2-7	TGTGCCATCCGGGACACCGCCTACGAGCAGTACTTC	CAIRDTAYEQYF
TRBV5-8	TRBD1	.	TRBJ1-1	TGTGCCAGCAGCCCCACCGGGACAGGGATCTGGGGGAACACTGAAGCTTTCTTT	CASSPTGTGIWGNTEAFF
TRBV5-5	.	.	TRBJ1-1	TGTGCCAGCAGCCTCACGGGGTTGCTTGAAGCTTTCTTT	CASSLTGLLEAFF
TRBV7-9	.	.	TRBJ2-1	TGTGCCAGCAGCTTAAAACACAACAATGAGCAGTTCTTC	CASSLKHNNEQFF
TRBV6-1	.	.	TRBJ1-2	TGTGCCAGCAGTCAAGCTTTGACAGAATTCTATGGCTACACCTTC	CASSQALTEFYGYTF
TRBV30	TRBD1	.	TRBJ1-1	TGTGCCTGGAGTTGGACAGGAATGAACACTGAAGCTTTCTTT	CAWSWTGMNTEAFF
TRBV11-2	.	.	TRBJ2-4	TGTGCCAGCAGCTTAGTGCCTCTTGGAGGGCGGGCCAAAAACATTCAGTACTTC	CASSLVPLGGRAKNIQYF
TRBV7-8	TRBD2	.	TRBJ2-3	TGTGCCAGCAGGGGCGGGGGGAGCACAGATACGCAGTATTTT	CASRGGGSTDTQYF
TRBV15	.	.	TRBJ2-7	TGTGCCACCAGCAGAGATTCCCTTTACCAGGAAACAGGGAGCTCCTACGAGCAGTACTTC	CATSRDSLYQETGSSYEQYF
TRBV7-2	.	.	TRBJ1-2	TGTGCCAGACGAACAGGGAATGGCTACACCTTC	CARRTGNGYTF
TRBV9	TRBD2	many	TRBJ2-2	TGTGCCAGCAGCACTGGACTAGCGGGGGCCCGGAACACCGGGGAGCTGTTTTTT	CASSTGLAGARNTGELFF
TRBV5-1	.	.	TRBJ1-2	TGCGCCAGCAGCGAACAGGGATATGGCTACACCTTC	CASSEQGYGYTF
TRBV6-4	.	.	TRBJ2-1	TGTGCCAGCAATCTGGACATCGGCTTCCATGAGCAGTTCTTC	CASNLDIGFHEQFF
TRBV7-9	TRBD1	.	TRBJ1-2	TGTGCCAGCAGCTCGGGACAGGCGAACTATGGCTACACCTTC	CASSSGQANYGYTF
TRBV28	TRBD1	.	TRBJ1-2	TGTGCCAGCAGTTTAGCCGACCCCACAGGGGCGCGGGGCTACACCTTC	CASSLADPTGARGYTF
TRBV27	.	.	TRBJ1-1	TGTGCCAGCAGTCGCGGGGGGTATATGAACACTGAAGCTTTCTTT	CASSRGGYMNTEAFF